A selection of T cell receptor beta chains follows, all from one sample in a study of technical replicates of blood from a few donors. Using immunoSEQ multiplex PCR, the repertoire was profiled, and TCRdb retains in-frame clones only, with some absent. The data show tens of thousands of clones, with 94% seen just once and just over 0.25% held by the top ten. The sequenced sample consisted of T cells isolated from PBMCs. Source of these receptors: a human donor in good health. Both conserved end residues are part of each CDR3. The D gene is left open where the match is weak. Rows give clone size only sometimes, using once, few, many, or a class for an expanded clone.

v_call	clone_size	j_call	d_call	cdr3_nt	cdr3_aa
TRBV1	NA	TRBJ1-2	NA	TGCACCAGCAGCCGGAGGATACAGGGGATTGACTATGGCTACACCTTC	CTSSRRIQGIDYGYTF
TRBV4-1	NA	TRBJ2-7	TRBD2	TGCGCCAGCAGCCAAGATTCAGTAACTAGCGGACCAAGCTCCTACGAGCAGTACTTC	CASSQDSVTSGPSSYEQYF
TRBV4-2	NA	TRBJ1-5	TRBD1	TGTGCCAGCAGCCAGCGGACAGGGGTTAATCAGCCCCAGCATTTT	CASSQRTGVNQPQHF
TRBV15	NA	TRBJ2-7	TRBD2	TGTGCCACCAGCAGAAATACGGGGGGTAGCGCCTCGTCCTACGAGCAGTACTTC	CATSRNTGGSASSYEQYF
TRBV19	NA	TRBJ1-2	TRBD1	TGTGCCAGCCACAGGGGGCCTAAGTCCTTCACCTTC	CASHRGPKSFTF
TRBV6-4	NA	TRBJ2-3	TRBD2	TGTGCCAGCAGAGAGCGGGAGGGCACAGATACGCAGTATTTT	CASREREGTDTQYF
TRBV11-2	NA	TRBJ2-5	TRBD1	TGTGCCAGCAGCTTATCTCGACAGGGAAGAGAGACCCAGTACTTC	CASSLSRQGRETQYF
TRBV27	NA	TRBJ1-2	NA	TGTGCCAGCAGCTCCCTACAGGGACGCAACTATGGCTACACCTTC	CASSSLQGRNYGYTF
TRBV7-2	NA	TRBJ1-1	NA	TGTGCCAGCAGGCTAAGGGGTAGCACTGAAGCTTTCTTT	CASRLRGSTEAFF
TRBV19	NA	TRBJ2-3	NA	TGTGCCAGTACCCCTAGTTGGGGGGGCACAGATACGCAGTATTTT	CASTPSWGGTDTQYF
TRBV5-1	NA	TRBJ2-3	TRBD2	TGCGCCAGCAGCTTGGAGCGGGGGGGCTGGTTAGGCACAGATACGCAGTATTTT	CASSLERGGWLGTDTQYF
TRBV2	NA	TRBJ1-2	NA	TGTGCCAGCCTGGAGAATCTCCAGGGTGGCTATGGCTACACCTTC	CASLENLQGGYGYTF
TRBV6-5	NA	TRBJ2-3	NA	TGTGCCAGCAGTTTGACTCTAGTAATCCATACAGATACGCAGTATTTT	CASSLTLVIHTDTQYF
TRBV2	once	TRBJ1-2	NA	TGTGCCACCCCGGGCAGGGACTATGGCTACACCTTC	CATPGRDYGYTF
TRBV2	NA	TRBJ1-2	TRBD1	TGTGCCACTGGGACAGGGGGGAACTATGGCTACACCTTC	CATGTGGNYGYTF
TRBV5-1	once	TRBJ1-2	TRBD1	TGCGCCAGCAGCTCAGGGGGTTATGGCTACACCTTC	CASSSGGYGYTF
TRBV28	once	TRBJ2-7	TRBD2	TGTGCCAGCAGTCCCGGGACTAGCGTCCACTTCTCCTACGAGCAGTACTTC	CASSPGTSVHFSYEQYF
TRBV6-5	NA	TRBJ2-4	NA	TGTGCCAGCAGAACTCGCGCACGGATTCAGTACTTC	CASRTRARIQYF
TRBV5-6	NA	TRBJ2-5	TRBD2	TGTGCCAGCAGCACGGGGAGACTAGCGGTTCGAGAGGAGACCCAGTACTTC	CASSTGRLAVREETQYF
TRBV7-7	NA	TRBJ2-2	NA	TGTGCTAGCAGCTTAGGCGAGACCGGGGAGCTGTTTTTT	CASSLGETGELFF
TRBV5-1	NA	TRBJ2-5	TRBD1	TGCGCCAGCAGCTTGGTAGGGACAGAAGAGACCCAGTACTTC	CASSLVGTEETQYF
TRBV11-2	NA	TRBJ2-5	TRBD2	TGTGCCAGCAGCTTAGGGTCCGCGGGGGTAGGGGTGACCCAGTACTTC	CASSLGSAGVGVTQYF
TRBV27	NA	TRBJ2-1	TRBD2	TGTGCCAGCAGTTTATGGGGCGGGGGGGCGATCGAGCAGTTCTTC	CASSLWGGGAIEQFF
TRBV4-1	NA	TRBJ1-4	TRBD1	TGCGCCAGCAGCCAAGGTTGGACAGGGTTCGGTGTCGATGAAAAACTGTTTTTT	CASSQGWTGFGVDEKLFF
TRBV4-2	once	TRBJ1-2	NA	TGTGCCAGCAGCCCAGGAGGGAGTACGGGGGACGGCTACACCTTC	CASSPGGSTGDGYTF
TRBV10-1	NA	TRBJ2-7	NA	TGCGCCAGCAGTGAGGGGGGGTCCTACGAGCAGTACTTC	CASSEGGSYEQYF
TRBV7-2	NA	TRBJ1-1	NA	TGTGCCAGCAGCCGTACAGGGATCACTGAAGCTTTCTTT	CASSRTGITEAFF
TRBV6-1	NA	TRBJ1-1	NA	TGTGCCAGCGTAGGACAGACCAACACTGAAGCTTTCTTT	CASVGQTNTEAFF
TRBV27	once	TRBJ2-7	TRBD2	TGTGCCAGCAGTTTATACGGGGGACTAGCGGGAGCCTACGAGCAGTACTTC	CASSLYGGLAGAYEQYF
TRBV4-2	once	TRBJ1-4	TRBD1	TGTGCCAGCAGCCCCGATTCCGGGACAGGAGATGAAAAACTGTTTTTT	CASSPDSGTGDEKLFF
TRBV30	NA	TRBJ1-5	NA	TGTGCCTGGAGTGTATATAGCAATCAGCCCCAGCATTTT	CAWSVYSNQPQHF
TRBV2	NA	TRBJ2-7	TRBD2	TGTGCCAGCCGTGGGGCGGGAGGGCCGGTGGGCGAGCAGTACTTC	CASRGAGGPVGEQYF
TRBV28	NA	TRBJ2-5	TRBD2	TGTGCCAGCAGTTTAACTAGCGTTACACAAGAGACCCAGTACTTC	CASSLTSVTQETQYF
TRBV27	NA	TRBJ2-5	TRBD2	TGTGCCAGCAGTTTAGAGGGACTAGCCTTTGAGACCCAGTACTTC	CASSLEGLAFETQYF
TRBV30	once	TRBJ1-2	TRBD1	TGTGCCGGGATCAGGGACAGGGGGGACTATGGCTACACCTTC	CAGIRDRGDYGYTF
TRBV11-3	NA	TRBJ2-7	NA	TGTGCCAGCAGCTTAGAATATACAGGTCCCGCCTACGAGCAGTACTTC	CASSLEYTGPAYEQYF
TRBV7-9	NA	TRBJ2-5	TRBD2	TGTGCCAGCAGACCGGGACTAGCGGGAGAGACCCAGTACTTC	CASRPGLAGETQYF
TRBV5-1	NA	TRBJ2-5	NA	TGCGCCAGCAGCTTGGGACAGCAAGAGACCCAGTACTTC	CASSLGQQETQYF
TRBV28	NA	TRBJ2-7	TRBD2	TGTGCCAGCAGCCTTCCTCCTAGCGGAACTCCCTACGAGCAGTACTTC	CASSLPPSGTPYEQYF
TRBV28	NA	TRBJ2-2	NA	TGTGCCAGCAGTTTGGTGGGGACAAGGAACACCGGGGAGCTGTTTTTT	CASSLVGTRNTGELFF
TRBV5-4	NA	TRBJ2-7	TRBD2	TGTGCCAGCAGCTTCCAGGGACTAGCGGGTTTCGAGCAGTACTTC	CASSFQGLAGFEQYF
TRBV27	NA	TRBJ2-5	NA	TGTGCCAGCAGGGACTTTCAAGAGACCCAGTACTTC	CASRDFQETQYF
TRBV19	NA	TRBJ1-5	NA	TGTGCCAGTAGTGTGGGCCCATTCAATCAGCCCCAGCATTTT	CASSVGPFNQPQHF
TRBV14	NA	TRBJ2-1	NA	TGTGCCAGCAGCCGAAGCGCGAATGAGCAGTTCTTC	CASSRSANEQFF
TRBV19	NA	TRBJ2-3	TRBD1	TGTGCCAGGAGTGTGGGGACAGTAAGCACAGATACGCAGTATTTT	CARSVGTVSTDTQYF
TRBV28	NA	TRBJ2-1	TRBD2	TGTGCCAGCAGTTCTAGCGGGCTAGCGGGAGATGTCGGTGAGCAGTTCTTC	CASSSSGLAGDVGEQFF
TRBV5-5	once	TRBJ2-7	NA	TGTGCCAGCTCAGCGCCCCCAGGGGAACGAGGCGAGCAGTACTTC	CASSAPPGERGEQYF
TRBV11-2	NA	TRBJ2-2	NA	TGTGCCAGCAGCTTGCGACGGGATGCCGGGGAGCTGTTTTTT	CASSLRRDAGELFF
TRBV5-1	NA	TRBJ2-7	NA	TGCGCCAGCAGCTTGAAGGGGGAGCAGTACTTC	CASSLKGEQYF